These T cell receptor beta chains were read from a single sample in a study of blood T cell repertoires in COVID-19. The method was immunoSEQ multiplex PCR; TCRdb's version includes in-frame clones alone and lacks a portion of them. The profile shows about 64,000 clones, roughly 80% of them singletons. The source material was peripheral blood. These receptors were taken from a human donor in a cohort sampled during active COVID-19. The CDR3 runs from the conserved cysteine through the conserved F or W. A D gene is named only where the DNA matches it firmly. Clone size is given for some rows only: seen once, a few or many times, or a class if the clone is expanded.

clone size,CDR3 length,D gene,J gene,V gene,CDR3 protein,CDR3 DNA
-,14,TRBD1,TRBJ1-5,TRBV2,CASSIQGSNQPQHF,TGTGCCAGCAGCATACAGGGGAGCAATCAGCCCCAGCATTTT
-,16,-,TRBJ2-3,TRBV30,CAWSVGLSVSTDTQYF,TGTGCCTGGAGTGTAGGCCTGAGCGTTAGCACAGATACGCAGTATTTT
-,15,TRBD1,TRBJ2-6,TRBV19,CASRSGGAGANVLTF,TGTGCCAGTAGGTCAGGGGGCGCCGGGGCCAACGTCCTGACTTTC
-,15,-,TRBJ1-4,TRBV7-9,CASSRYREPSEKLFF,TGTGCCAGCAGCCGCTACAGGGAACCTTCTGAAAAACTGTTTTTT
-,16,TRBD1,TRBJ2-1,TRBV9,CASSAQGPSSYNEQFF,TGTGCCAGCAGCGCACAGGGGCCGAGCTCCTACAATGAGCAGTTCTTC
once,14,-,TRBJ1-5,TRBV4-2,CASSQAGTYQPQHF,TGTGCCAGCAGCCAAGCCGGGACTTATCAGCCCCAGCATTTT
-,16,TRBD1,TRBJ1-2,TRBV6-4,CASKKNGQGTNYGYTF,TGTGCCAGCAAAAAAAACGGACAGGGAACTAACTATGGCTACACCTTC
-,14,-,TRBJ1-2,TRBV5-4,CASSLEIWVGGYTF,TGTGCCAGCAGCTTGGAAATTTGGGTCGGGGGCTACACCTTC
-,13,-,TRBJ2-2,TRBV9,CASSATNTGELFF,TGTGCCAGCAGCGCTACGAACACCGGGGAGCTGTTTTTT
-,14,-,TRBJ1-6,TRBV6-6,CASSYRERDSPLHF,TGTGCCAGCAGTTATCGGGAAAGGGATTCACCCCTCCACTTT
-,15,-,TRBJ2-1,TRBV7-6,CASSLALVAYNEQFF,TGTGCCAGCAGCTTAGCGTTAGTAGCTTACAATGAGCAGTTCTTC
-,15,TRBD2,TRBJ2-7,TRBV11-2,CASSAPLSGGYEQYF,TGTGCCAGCAGCGCTCCTTTGAGCGGGGGCTACGAGCAGTACTTC
-,16,-,TRBJ2-1,TRBV24-1,CATSDLNSGVYNEQFF,TGTGCCACCAGTGATCTGAATAGCGGCGTGTACAATGAGCAGTTCTTC
-,18,-,TRBJ2-3,TRBV21-1,CASSAGGNGTGLADTQYF,TGTGCCAGCAGCGCGGGGGGAAACGGGACCGGGTTGGCAGATACGCAGTATTTT
-,11,-,TRBJ1-5,TRBV6-5,CASNRGLSQHF,TGTGCCAGCAACCGGGGACTCTCCCAGCATTTT
-,17,TRBD2,TRBJ2-7,TRBV4-1,CASSQARLAGINYEQYF,TGCGCCAGCAGCCAAGCCAGACTAGCGGGGATCAACTACGAGCAGTACTTC
once,14,-,TRBJ1-2,TRBV2,CASSAQTGIYGYTF,TGTGCCAGCAGTGCCCAAACAGGGATCTATGGCTACACCTTC
-,11,-,TRBJ1-1,TRBV7-9,CASSLDPAAFF,TGTGCCAGCAGCTTAGATCCCGCGGCTTTCTTT
-,12,-,TRBJ2-5,TRBV5-4,CASGGFQETQYF,TGTGCCAGCGGGGGGTTCCAAGAGACCCAGTACTTC
-,14,-,TRBJ2-7,TRBV5-6,CASSLSSDLYEQYF,TGTGCCAGCAGCTTAAGTAGTGATCTCTACGAGCAGTACTTC
-,17,TRBD2,TRBJ2-3,TRBV6-2/TRBV6-3,CASSYMVAGGLTDTQYF,TGTGCCAGCAGTTACATGGTAGCGGGGGGGCTCACAGATACGCAGTATTTT
-,17,TRBD2,TRBJ2-5,TRBV11-3,CASSQGLAGGHQETQYF,TGTGCCAGCAGCCAGGGACTAGCGGGGGGGCATCAAGAGACCCAGTACTTC
-,14,-,TRBJ1-1,TRBV6-5,CASSYGREYTEAFF,TGTGCCAGCAGTTACGGTAGGGAGTACACTGAAGCTTTCTTT
few,13,TRBD1,TRBJ1-2,TRBV3-1/TRBV3-2,CASSQRTGETYTF,TGTGCCAGCAGCCAAAGGACAGGGGAGACCTACACCTTC
-,13,-,TRBJ2-5,TRBV11-2,CASSLTGKETQYF,TGTGCCAGCAGCTTAACCGGGAAAGAGACCCAGTACTTC
-,14,TRBD2,TRBJ2-1,TRBV5-1,CASTGGSGGNEQFF,TGCGCCAGCACCGGGGGTAGCGGGGGTAATGAGCAGTTCTTC
-,17,TRBD1,TRBJ2-1,TRBV24-1,CATSDSPDRVSGHEQFF,TGTGCCACCAGTGATTCTCCAGACAGGGTGTCAGGCCATGAGCAGTTCTTC
-,15,TRBD1,TRBJ2-2,TRBV7-9,CASSLTGGGTGELFF,TGTGCCAGCAGCTTAACAGGGGGTGGCACCGGGGAGCTGTTTTTT
few,19,TRBD2,TRBJ2-2,TRBV5-4,CASSSPSGGASGSTGELFF,TGTGCCAGCAGCAGCCCTAGCGGGGGGGCCAGTGGGAGCACCGGGGAGCTGTTTTTT
-,14,-,TRBJ2-2,TRBV3-1/TRBV3-2,CASNGGVNTGELFF,TGTGCCAGCAACGGGGGAGTGAACACCGGGGAGCTGTTTTTT
-,11,-,TRBJ2-7,TRBV7-8,CASSSYYEQYF,TGTGCCAGCAGCTCCTACTACGAGCAGTACTTC
-,15,-,TRBJ1-6,TRBV5-1,CASTTTGGVNSPLHF,TGCGCCAGCACCACAACGGGAGGAGTTAATTCACCCCTCCACTTT
few,14,-,TRBJ1-6,TRBV3-1/TRBV3-2,CASSQGRYNSPLHF,TGTGCCAGCAGCCAAGGCCGGTATAATTCACCCCTCCACTTT
-,15,-,TRBJ1-1,TRBV6-5,CASSYYGQRNTEAFF,TGTGCCAGCAGTTACTATGGACAGAGGAACACTGAAGCTTTCTTT
-,14,-,TRBJ1-5,TRBV11-2,CASSSHREGQPQHF,TGTGCCAGCAGCTCCCACAGGGAGGGTCAGCCCCAGCATTTT
-,16,-,TRBJ1-1,TRBV6-5,CASSYVRGTGNTEAFF,TGTGCCAGCAGTTACGTTCGCGGGACGGGGAACACTGAAGCTTTCTTT
-,18,TRBD2,TRBJ2-1,TRBV4-1,CASSQEGTSGGAYNEQFF,TGCGCCAGCAGCCAAGAAGGGACTAGCGGGGGGGCCTACAATGAGCAGTTCTTC
-,18,TRBD2,TRBJ2-5,TRBV5-4,CASSSPPGSGGKQETQYF,TGTGCCAGCAGCTCACCGCCGGGAAGCGGGGGTAAACAAGAGACCCAGTACTTC
many,12,-,TRBJ2-5,TRBV10-3,CAISELQETQYF,TGTGCCATCAGTGAATTACAAGAGACCCAGTACTTC
once,12,TRBD2,TRBJ2-1,TRBV27,CASSFIGGREFF,TGTGCCAGCAGTTTTATCGGGGGGAGGGAGTTCTTC
few,17,TRBD2,TRBJ2-1,TRBV10-3,CAISDPSGGLTYNEQFF,TGTGCCATCAGTGACCCTAGCGGGGGCCTGACCTACAATGAGCAGTTCTTC
few,13,-,TRBJ2-7,TRBV10-2,CASTPLGDYEQYF,TGCGCCAGCACCCCACTGGGAGACTACGAGCAGTACTTC